Presented here are 27 T cell receptor beta chains from one specimen sequenced in a study of post-analysis software for immune sequencing data. These receptors are not linked to any known antigen. Study conclusions and caveats: There were a handful of TRBV segments more frequent in patients than controls, and TRBV5-6, TRBV5-1 and TRBV20-1 were among them.

The TCR beta cDNA libraries carried unique molecular identifiers. TCRdb analysed the PCR reads with MiXCR anew, one entry per CDR3 protein. The data contain hundreds of thousands of distinct CDR3 sequences, 25% to 30% of them singletons. The specimen sequenced was blood. The source is a girl between 10 and 17 years old with multiple sclerosis.

The gene calls are TRBV29-1 and TRBJ1-2; no reliable D call. The CDR3 extends over 13 amino acids. Germline V gives CDR1 SQVTM, CDR2 ANQGSEA. The ends were cut back, 7 bases at V and 4 bases at J, with 16 bases in the middle. CDR3 in amino acids: CSAGEVDGYGYTF. The CDR3 DNA reads as TGCAGCGCCGGGGAGGTAGATGGCTATGGCTACACCTTC.

The J gene is TRBJ2-3, the V gene TRBV7-2, with D possibly TRBD2 on 6 matching bases. V lost 5 bases, J lost 4 bases, and 13 bases lay in between. This CDR3 region has 14 residues. Germline lookup yields CDR1 SGHTA and CDR2 FQGNSA. The CDR3 protein is CASSTTGAADTQYF. CDR3 nucleotides: TGTGCCAGCAGCACGACGGGAGCGGCAGATACGCAGTATTTT.

The CDR3 DNA is TGCGCCAGCACCACCGCACAGGGGGTCCAAGAGACCCAGTACTTC. This codes for CASTTAQGVQETQYF. V and J are TRBV5-1 and TRBJ2-5; 8 nucleotides match TRBD1. The CDR3 covers 15 residues. In germline, CDR1 is SGHRS, CDR2 YFSETQ. The V segment lost 6 bases and the J segment 1 base; nucleotides outside the gene matches: 8.

The chain is built from TRBV11-2 and TRBJ2-7; D remains ambiguous. CDR1 SGHAT and CDR2 FQNNGV come from the germline V gene. V was trimmed by 5 bases and J by 5 bases, leaving 16 bases between them. The CDR3 has 14 residues. In DNA, the CDR3 is TGTGCCAGCAGCCCCCTCCGTCCCCCCCACGAGCAGTACTTC. Translation: CASSPLRPPHEQYF.

The DNA for the CDR3 is TGTGCCAGCAGCCTTCAGAGCCGTGGGACTGAAGCTTTCTTT. It yields the protein CASSLQSRGTEAFF. This chain links TRBV6-2 or TRBV6-3 with TRBJ1-1; D gene unclear. The germline CDR1 and CDR2 sequences are MNHEY and SVGEGT. The germline V and J ends were trimmed by 6 bases and 5 bases, with 16 bases remaining between them. The CDR3 runs 14 residues.

This clonotype has just a few counts. This rearrangement joins TRBV20-1 to TRBJ2-4; no reliable D call. Germline loops: CDR1 DFQATT, CDR2 SNEGSKA (reference sequence). V was pared by 1 base and J by 0 bases, with 7 bases between. The CDR3 contains 14 residues. The CDR3: CSARAQIAKNIQYF. CDR3 nucleotide sequence: TGCAGTGCTAGAGCCCAAATAGCCAAAAACATTCAGTACTTC.

About this clonotype: It is unclear where the CDR3 begins or ends on the DNA, so no DNA is shown, and the CDR3 is as TCRdb lists it. The chain links TRBV12-3 or TRBV12-4 to TRBJ2-7; the table's D gene call, TRBD1, was not cross checked with the DNA. The length of the CDR3 is 15 amino acids, counting both ends. The CDR3 region is CVSSFGPGVLYEQYF.

This rearrangement joins TRBV20-1 to TRBJ2-2; 12 bases are a match to TRBD2. This CDR3 is built from 14 residues. Looked up from germline, CDR1 is DFQATT and CDR2 is SNEGSKA (reference sequence). After removal of 5 bases from V and 8 bases from J, the junction contained 6 bases not matched to a gene. DNA for the CDR3: TGCAGTGCTTTAAGACTAGCGGGAGCTGGGGAGCTGTTTTTT. It encodes CSALRLAGAGELFF.

The chain carries TRBV7-2 and TRBJ2-7; either TRBD1 or TRBD2 may fit D (5 bases each). In germline, CDR1 is SGHTA, CDR2 FQGNSA. Deletions cut 3 bases from V and 0 bases from J, with 12 bases between. This CDR3 has 15 residues. The CDR3 DNA is TGTGCCAGCAGCTTGATCGCAGGGAGCTCCTACGAGCAGTACTTC. It specifies CASSLIAGSSYEQYF.

At least ten counts were recorded for this clonotype. The chain is built from TRBV10-3 and TRBJ2-5; 9 nucleotides match TRBD2. V was clipped by 4 bases and J by 4 bases; unmatched bases: 10. In germline, CDR1 is ENHRY, CDR2 SYGVKD. CDR3 length equals 16 residues. The CDR3 loop is CAISGTSVSVGETQYF. The CDR3 DNA sequence: TGTGCCATCAGTGGGACTAGCGTATCGGTCGGAGAGACCCAGTACTTC.

The chain recombines TRBV27 with TRBJ2-3; D may be TRBD2 (5 bases). From germline, CDR1 is MNHEY and CDR2 SMNVEV (reference sequence). The CDR3 has 13 amino acids. The V and J ends lost 2 bases and 8 bases respectively, with 11 bases between them. The CDR3 nucleotides are TGTGCCAGCAGTTTAAGTGGTACTAGTACGCAGTATTTT. Residues: CASSLSGTSTQYF.

This clonotype came up a few times. The chain combines TRBV3-1 with TRBJ1-2, with D possibly TRBD1 on 6 matching bases. The CDR3 totals 13 residues. Per the germline V gene, CDR1 is LGHDT and CDR2 is YNNKEL (reference sequence). V gave up 5 bases and J gave up 4 bases, with 11 bases separating them. The CDR3 here is CASSLDRFYGYTF. The CDR3, as DNA: TGTGCCAGCAGCTTGGACAGATTCTATGGCTACACCTTC.

The chain uses TRBV10-3 and TRBJ2-2; 8 nucleotides agree with TRBD1. V dropped 0 bases and J dropped 6; count of bases not matched to a gene: 6. The CDR3 is 16 amino acids. The V gene's germline CDR1 is ENHRY and CDR2 SYGVKD. The CDR3 reads CAISESRTGFPGELFF. CDR3 nucleotides: TGTGCCATCAGTGAGTCCCGGACAGGGTTTCCCGGGGAGCTGTTTTTT.

This clonotype was seen a few times. V usage is TRBV7-9 and J usage is TRBJ2-5, with 7 nucleotides matching TRBD1. Germline V gene lookup returns CDR1 SEHNR and CDR2 FQNEAQ (reference sequence). J gave up 5 bases and V 5 bases, and 11 bases lay outside the gene matches. The CDR3 totals 15 residues. The CDR3 is CASSRAGGTGETQYF. The CDR3 DNA follows: TGTGCCAGCAGCCGAGCAGGGGGTACGGGGGAGACCCAGTACTTC.

This clonotype was detected a few times. CDR3 sequence reads: CATSRDPSGIWEQYF. Here the CDR3 DNA reads TGTGCCACCAGCAGAGACCCTTCTGGGATTTGGGAGCAGTACTTC. The chain employs TRBV15 and TRBJ2-5; D might be TRBD2 (5 bases). This CDR3 is built from 15 residues. V dropped 0 bases and J dropped 11 bases, with 19 bases sitting between them. The V gene's germline CDR1 is LNHNV and CDR2 YYDKDF (reference sequence).

This clonotype was counted only a few times. The CDR3, as DNA: TGTGCCAGCAGCCTAGCAGGCGGGAGGATCACCCGAGAGACCCAGTACTTC. It specifies CASSLAGGRITRETQYF. V is TRBV14 and J is TRBJ2-5, with 8 bases aligning to TRBD2. Trimming took 4 bases from V and 4 from J; bases not matched to a gene: 14. The CDR3 runs 17 residues. CDR1 and CDR2 from the germline V gene are SGHDN and FVKESK.

The rearrangement joins TRBV4-3 to TRBJ2-7; D may be TRBD1 or TRBD2 (5 bases each). The V and J ends lost 0 bases and 9 bases respectively, with 21 bases between them. The V gene's germline CDR1 is LGHNA and CDR2 YSLEER. The CDR3 is 16 amino acids. The CDR3 DNA reads as TGCGCCAGCAGCCAAGATATAAGGGACGGAAGGTCGGGGCAGTACTTC. Its translation: CASSQDIRDGRSGQYF.

The chain has TRBV6-6 and TRBJ2-5; TRBD1 matches at 8 bases. Losses at the gene ends were 2 bases for V and 0 bases for J; bases not matched to a gene: 8. Germline V CDR1 and CDR2: MNHNY, SVGAGI (reference sequence). The CDR3 loop spans 17 amino acids. CDR3 residues: CASSYGQGVGYQETQYF. CDR3 in DNA: TGTGCCAGCAGTTACGGACAGGGCGTCGGATACCAAGAGACCCAGTACTTC.

The chain employs TRBV14 and TRBJ2-4, with 7 bases lining up with TRBD1. The closer fit of TRBJ2-7 to the DNA end suggests the J call may be wrong. Per the germline V gene, CDR1 is SGHDN and CDR2 is FVKESK. CDR3 length equals 14 residues. CDR3 in amino acids: CASSQLTGPYEQYF. CDR3 nucleotides: TGTGCCAGCAGCCAATTGACAGGGCCCTACGAGCAGTACTTC.

CDR3 loop: CATQFGNQPQHF. The CDR3 DNA sequence: TGTGCCACTCAGTTTGGGAATCAGCCCCAGCATTTT. The genes are TRBV24-1 and TRBJ1-5, with D unclear. The V gene lost 10 bases and the J gene lost 4 bases, with 10 bases spanning the gap. The CDR3 covers 12 residues. CDR1 is KGHDR and CDR2 is SFDVKD in the germline V gene.

The chain combines TRBV3-1 with TRBJ1-6; D unclear. The CDR3 totals 13 residues. Trimming cost V 0 bases and J 8 bases, with 5 bases left between them. Per germline, CDR1 LGHDT and CDR2 YNNKEL (reference sequence). The chain's CDR3 is CASSQEWDSPLHF. In nucleotides, the CDR3 is TGTGCCAGCAGCCAAGAATGGGATTCACCCCTCCACTTT.

This clonotype was counted only a few times. The chain joins TRBV6-5 to TRBJ2-5; D is perhaps TRBD1 (6 bases). In germline, CDR1 is MNHEY, CDR2 SVGAGI. With 6 bases removed from V and 5 bases from J, the gap between germline ends came to 10 bases. CDR3 size: 12 residues. CDR3 coding DNA: TGTGCCAGCAGACACAGGGACGAGACCCAGTACTTC. It specifies CASRHRDETQYF.

With respect to this clonotype: A much larger clone lies one base from this, so it may be a read error. The chain combines TRBV20-1 with TRBJ2-7; D gene unclear. CDR1 DFQATT and CDR2 SNEGSKA come from the germline V gene (reference sequence). This CDR3 has 15 residues. The CDR3 DNA reads TGCGGTGCTAGAGATGCCACGCCGAGCTCCTACGAGCAGTACTTC. It specifies CGARDATPSSYEQYF.

In the case of this clonotype: With a much larger clone just one base away, this may be a read error. The chain carries TRBV9 and TRBJ2-5; no clear D. This CDR3 has 11 amino acids. The germline CDR1 and CDR2 sequences are SGDLS and YYNGEE. The CDR3 nucleotides read TGTGCCAGCAGCGTAGAGGAGACCGAGTACTTC. It specifies CASSVEETEYF.

V and J are TRBV9 and TRBJ1-1, with 7 bases aligning to TRBD1. This CDR3 has 16 residues. In germline, CDR1 is SGDLS, CDR2 YYNGEE. V was pared by 0 bases and J by 1 base, with 6 bases of the junction left unmatched. The CDR3 loop reads CASSVGNRGRNTEAFF. The CDR3 bases are TGTGCCAGCAGCGTAGGAAACAGGGGCCGGAACACTGAAGCTTTCTTT.

This clonotype was detected only a few times. The genes are TRBV29-1 and TRBJ2-3; possibly TRBD1 for D (5 bases). This CDR3 has 11 amino acids. Germline-derived CDR1 and CDR2 are SQVTM and ANQGSEA. The V end lost 7 bases, the J end lost 4 bases, and 9 bases lay between the germline ends. CDR3 bases: TGCAGCGGAAGGGGTGCAGATACGCAGTATTTT. Translating gives CSGRGADTQYF.

CDR3 nucleotides: TGTGCCAGCAGCGTCCCTAGCGGGAGAGACAATGAGCAGTACTTC. Its protein product is CASSVPSGRDNEQYF. The genes are TRBV7-9 and TRBJ2-7; 10 nucleotides align to TRBD2. J gave up 7 bases and V 5 bases, and 11 bases lay outside the gene matches. This CDR3 contains 15 residues. CDR1 SEHNR and CDR2 FQNEAQ come from the germline V gene (reference sequence).